This TCR beta chain was recorded in a study of T cells in Graves' hyperthyroidism and ophthalmopathy. Germline loops: CDR1 LNHDA, CDR2 SQIVND (reference sequence). The CDR3 contains 14 residues. Trimming at V came to 7 bases and at J to 5 bases, leaving 8 bases not matched to a gene. On this clonotype itself: Antigen unknown.

RNA transcripts gave rise to amplified TCR beta CDR3 regions. The HTBI primer set was used in a first-round RT-PCR of the TCR CDR3. TCRdb re-derived calls from the multiplex PCR reads in MiXCR, one entry per CDR3 protein. The sample lists around 300,000 distinct CDR3 sequences; about 15% were seen once. Across 18 months, stable Graves' hyperthyroidism was marked by no progression to ophthalmopathy. Clinical symptoms, serum thyroxine and TRAb, thyroid ultrasound and orbital computed tomography were used for the diagnoses. Study-wide results and limits: Most clonotypes that expanded in the thyroid above 0.001 also showed up in blood.

Sequencing was carried out using blood. The clonotype was recovered from a woman in her twenties or thirties with Graves' hyperthyroidism. The V and J genes are TRBV19 and TRBJ1-2; 9 bases match TRBD1. In nucleotides, the CDR3 is TGTGCCAGTAATTCCCGGGACAGGGAATATGGCTACACCTTC. Its translation is CASNSRDREYGYTF. Looking up the rest from reference TRBV19 and TRBJ1-2 gives the full variable domain: DGGITQSPKYLFRKEGQNVTLSCEQNLNHDAMYWYRQDPGQGLRLIYYSQIVNDFQKGDIAEGYSVSREKKESFPLTVTSAQKNPTAFYLCASNSRDREYGYTFGSGTRLTVV.